One and the same sample provided the 17 T cell receptor beta chains below, sequenced in a study of cytotoxic CD8 clonotypes in ibrutinib-treated CLL. Clones were sequenced by immunoSEQ multiplex PCR, and TCRdb holds only the in-frame ones, with some missing. Counted here are approximately 200,000 clones, 55% to 85% occurring once; the ten biggest clones make up around an eighth. This sample comprised PBMCs, obtained after 24 months of ibrutinib treatment. The receptors were sampled from a human donor with chronic lymphocytic leukemia.

The chain combines TRBV29-1 with TRBJ2-7; 10 positions match TRBD2. Germline lookup yields CDR1 SQVTM and CDR2 ANQGSEA. After removal of 6 bases from V and 3 bases from J, the junction contained 5 bases not matched to a gene. This CDR3 has 13 residues. The CDR3: CSVRTSGYYEQYF. CDR3 in DNA: TGCAGCGTGCGGACTAGCGGATACTACGAGCAGTACTTC.

The gene calls are TRBV28 and TRBJ2-3; 8 positions match TRBD1. From germline, CDR1 is MDHEN and CDR2 SYDVKM. There are 14 residues in the CDR3. V lost 2 bases and J lost 10; bases outside the gene matches: 8. The CDR3 DNA follows: TGTGCCAGCAGTTTACTCGACAGGGGAAGTGCGCAGTATTTT. Amino acid sequence: CASSLLDRGSAQYF. Based on the CDR3 plus reference TRBV28 and TRBJ2-3, the full variable domain is DVKVTQSSRYLVKRTGEKVFLECVQDMDHENMFWYRQDPGLGLRLIYFSYDVKMKEKGDIPEGYSVSREKKERFSLILESASTNQTSMYLCASSLLDRGSAQYFGPGTRLTVL.

J is TRBJ1-2 and V is TRBV14, with a weak D call TRBD1 (5 bases). Per germline, CDR1 SGHDN and CDR2 FVKESK. Trimming left V 1 base short and J 7 bases short, with 10 bases between. CDR3 length equals 13 residues. CDR3 DNA: TGTGCCAGCAGCCAAGCCGGGACTTCTGGCTACACCTTC. Its protein product is CASSQAGTSGYTF.

The V gene is TRBV27, the J gene TRBJ2-1; 11 bases fit TRBD2. Unmatched junction bases numbered 5, after V lost 6 bases and J lost 4 bases. CDR1 MNHEY and CDR2 SMNVEV come from the germline V gene (reference sequence). The CDR3 is made up of 15 amino acids. This chain's CDR3 is CASSIAGGDYNEQFF. DNA of the CDR3: TGTGCCAGCAGCATAGCGGGAGGGGATTACAATGAGCAGTTCTTC.

This sequence joins TRBV5-4 and TRBJ1-2; 10 bases fit TRBD1. The CDR3 runs 16 residues. V lost 4 bases, J lost 8 bases, and 14 bases stayed unmatched. Germline-derived CDR1 and CDR2 are SGHNT and YYREEE (reference sequence). The CDR3: CASSPGRDRGEWGYTF. The CDR3 DNA is TGTGCCAGCAGCCCCGGACGGGACAGGGGTGAATGGGGCTACACCTTC.

The chain uses TRBV9 and TRBJ2-7; D might be TRBD2 (6 bases). V was shortened by 4 bases and J by 5 bases, with 16 bases between the two germline ends. The germline gives CDR1 SGDLS, CDR2 YYNGEE. The CDR3 spans 14 residues. CDR3: CASSSGGVAHEQYF. The DNA for the CDR3 is TGTGCCAGCAGCTCTGGAGGGGTTGCGCACGAGCAGTACTTC.

The chain carries TRBV6-4 and TRBJ2-3, with TRBD2 identical over 9 bases. V was clipped by 8 bases and J by 8 bases; unmatched bases: 11. CDR1 is MRHNA, CDR2 SNTAGT, per germline. The CDR3 sequence is 14 residues long. CDR3 loop: CASQEVAGAGTQYF. CDR3 coding DNA: TGTGCCAGCCAAGAGGTAGCGGGAGCTGGTACGCAGTATTTT.

Only a few counts were recorded for this clone. This sequence joins TRBV7-2 and TRBJ2-7; D call uncertain. Germline CDR1 SGHTA, CDR2 FQGNSA. V was cut by 1 base and J by 5 bases, with 9 bases left in between. The CDR3 runs to 13 residues. CDR3 in amino acids: CASSLDRANEQYF. For the CDR3, the DNA is TGTGCCAGCAGCTTAGACCGGGCAAACGAGCAGTACTTC. The whole variable domain, remainder taken from reference TRBV7-2 and TRBJ2-7, is GAGVSQSPSNKVTEKGKDVELRCDPISGHTALYWYRQSLGQGLEFLIYFQGNSAPDKSGLPSDRFSAERTGGSVSTLTIQRTQQEDSAVYLCASSLDRANEQYFGPGTRLTVT.

J is TRBJ2-7 and V is TRBV5-6, with D tentatively TRBD1 (6 bases). V was clipped by 5 bases and J by 5 bases, with 17 bases between them. The CDR3 consists of 14 residues. The germline V gene encodes CDR1 SGHDT and CDR2 YYEEEE. CDR3 DNA sequence: TGTGCCAGCAGTTCCGAAGGGACATTCCACGAGCAGTACTTC. It yields the protein CASSSEGTFHEQYF.

The chain couples TRBV27 to TRBJ2-1; D not certain. Germline CDR1 and CDR2: MNHEY and SMNVEV (reference sequence). The CDR3 spans 16 residues. The germline V and J ends were trimmed by 6 bases and 7 bases, with 22 bases remaining between them. CDR3 loop: CASSHRTAYRVNEQFF. In DNA, the CDR3 is TGTGCCAGCAGCCACCGGACCGCTTACCGGGTAAATGAGCAGTTCTTC.

There are a few counts of this clone. The chain's CDR3 is CASSFAGGNQPQHF. The CDR3 DNA reads TGTGCCAGCAGCTTCGCGGGGGGCAATCAGCCCCAGCATTTT. This chain uses TRBV7-2 with TRBJ1-5; possibly TRBD1 for D (5 bases). Germline V gene data show CDR1 as SGHTA and CDR2 as FQGNSA. Trimming took off 3 bases at V and 2 bases at J, with 8 bases between the two ends. The CDR3 consists of 14 residues.

The chain combines TRBV6-6 with TRBJ2-1; 9 bases map to TRBD2. Germline loops: CDR1 MNHNY, CDR2 SVGAGI (reference sequence). V was pared by 8 bases and J by 6 bases, with 8 bases of the junction left unmatched. This CDR3 is built from 14 residues. This chain's CDR3 is CASGGTSSINEQFF. The CDR3 nucleotides are TGTGCCAGCGGGGGGACTAGCAGTATCAATGAGCAGTTCTTC.

V gene TRBV9 combines with J gene TRBJ2-5; TRBD1 agrees at 7 bases. CDR1 is SGDLS and CDR2 is YYNGEE in the germline V gene. The CDR3 loop spans 15 amino acids. V was clipped by 4 bases and J by 3 bases; unmatched bases: 9. The CDR3 DNA reads as TGTGCCAGCAGCAATACCGGGACAGATAAAGAGACCCAGTACTTC. Translation gives CASSNTGTDKETQYF.

The V call is TRBV28, the J call TRBJ1-1; D uncertain. Germline CDR1 is MDHEN and CDR2 is SYDVKM. The CDR3 extends over 12 amino acids. V lost 10 bases and J 10 bases, leaving 19 bases between the germline ends. CDR3 sequence reads: CATALFRSPAFF. The CDR3 bases are TGTGCCACCGCGCTATTCCGGAGCCCAGCTTTCTTT.

V usage is TRBV7-6 and J usage is TRBJ2-7, with unresolved D. The CDR3 has 12 residues. Germline V lookup: CDR1 SGHVS, CDR2 FNYEAQ. Trimming took 1 base from V and 6 from J, leaving 7 bases between them. The CDR3 coding sequence is TGTGCCAGCAGCTTAGGGTTATCCGAGCAGTACTTC. It is translated as CASSLGLSEQYF. The full variable domain, with the rest looked up from reference TRBV7-6 and TRBJ2-7, is GAGVSQSPRYKVTKRGQDVALRCDPISGHVSLYWYRQALGQGPEFLTYFNYEAQQDKSGLPNDRFSAERPEGSISTLTIQRTEQRDSAMYRCASSLGLSEQYFGPGTRLTVT.

This clone was observed a few times. This chain connects TRBV7-9 to TRBJ2-4, with 9 positions matching TRBD1. CDR3 length: 14 amino acids. The V gene's germline CDR1 is SEHNR and CDR2 FQNEAQ (reference sequence). V shed 5 bases and J 8 bases; nucleotides not matched to a gene: 7. The CDR3 nucleotides are TGTGCCAGCAGCCGAACAGGGGGCGCGCACATTCAGTACTTC. Amino acid sequence: CASSRTGGAHIQYF.

J is TRBJ2-1 and V is TRBV29-1; the match to TRBD2 covers 11 bases. J gave up 3 bases and V 8 bases, and 12 bases lay outside the gene matches. CDR1 and CDR2 from the germline V gene are SQVTM and ANQGSEA. The length of the CDR3 is 16 residues. The CDR3 DNA reads TGCAGCCTCACGAACCACGGACTAGCGGGCTACAATGAGCAGTTCTTC. Protein product: CSLTNHGLAGYNEQFF.